Sequencing of this T cell receptor beta chain was carried out in a study of cytomegalovirus exposure and HLA in healthy donors. There are 12 residues in the CDR3. V dropped 8 bases and J dropped 4 bases, with 11 bases sitting between them. CDR1 is MDHEN and CDR2 is SYDVKM in the germline V gene. Libraries were prepared by immunoSEQ multiplex PCR; TCRdb keeps only in-frame clonotypes and omits some of them. The table shows roughly 330,000 clones, with around 87% occurring only once. The rearrangement links TRBV28 to TRBJ1-2; D possibly corresponds to TRBD1 (5 bases). The TCR originated in a woman in her twenties or thirties in good health and CMV-seropositive. Sequenced input: PBMCs. CDR3 nucleotides: TGTGCCAGCGGGGGGACGGCCTATGGCTACACCTTC. Its translation: CASGGTAYGYTF.